Listed below are T cell receptor beta chains from one sample, sequenced in a study of cytomegalovirus exposure and HLA in healthy donors. The protocol was immunoSEQ multiplex PCR, while the TCRdb copy is restricted to in-frame clones and leaves out a portion. The table has 95,000 to 150,000 clones, around 63% seen once. The material sequenced was PBMCs. The origin of the receptors is a man in his forties in good health and CMV-seropositive. The CDR3 runs from the conserved cysteine through the conserved F or W. Fields, in order: CDR3 protein, CDR3 DNA, V gene, J gene, clone size, D gene. A D gene is named only where the DNA matches it firmly. Not every row has a clone size; where given, it reads once, few, many or a size class.

CASSVTSGRGTGELFF	TGTGCCAGCAGTGTGACTAGCGGGAGAGGCACCGGGGAGCTGTTTTTT	TRBV2	TRBJ2-2	few	TRBD2
CASSAAGYEQYF	TGTGCCAGCAGCGCCGCGGGATACGAGCAGTACTTC	TRBV9	TRBJ2-7	-	-
CASVWDTNYGYTF	TGTGCCAGCGTCTGGGACACAAACTATGGCTACACCTTC	TRBV6-6	TRBJ1-2	few	-
CASSPTSGLQETQYF	TGTGCCAGCAGCCCTACTAGCGGGCTCCAAGAGACCCAGTACTTC	TRBV4-2	TRBJ2-5	-	TRBD2
CASSVGGLGQPQHF	TGCGCCAGCAGCGTGGGTGGGCTTGGACAGCCCCAGCATTTT	TRBV5-1	TRBJ1-5	-	-
CSVQGFDYTEAFF	TGCAGCGTCCAGGGGTTTGACTACACTGAAGCTTTCTTT	TRBV29-1	TRBJ1-1	few	-
CASSVTASYGYTF	TGTGCCAGCAGCGTGACAGCTTCCTATGGCTACACCTTC	TRBV27	TRBJ1-2	-	-
CASSEVGQGFSDTQYF	TGCGCCAGCAGCGAAGTAGGACAGGGGTTTTCAGATACGCAGTATTTT	TRBV5-1	TRBJ2-3	-	TRBD1
CASSIGSGGAITNEQFF	TGTGCCAGTAGTATAGGTAGCGGGGGGGCGATAACTAATGAGCAGTTCTTC	TRBV19	TRBJ2-1	few	TRBD2
CASTVEASPLHF	TGTGCCAGCACCGTGGAGGCCTCACCCCTCCACTTT	TRBV7-9	TRBJ1-6	few	-
CAWSVQGSASPLHF	TGTGCCTGGAGTGTACAAGGGAGCGCTTCACCCCTCCACTTT	TRBV30	TRBJ1-6	-	-